The 23 T cell receptor beta chains below all came from one sample that was sequenced in a study of shared clonotypes between healthy human individuals. It was CD45RO-negative cells, positively selected for CCR7, that made up naive CD8 cells, with terminally differentiated effector memory CD45RA+ cells excluded. Assay: immunoSEQ multiplex PCR; the TCRdb copy retains only in-frame clones and omits some. The sample includes about 2.1 million clones, around 95% of them seen just once. Sequencing was carried out using naive CD8+ T cells from PBMCs. These receptors were collected from a man aged 18 to 30 in good health. Some clones in this sample may be carry-over from other donors' samples.

The chain recombines TRBV6-1 with TRBJ2-3, with TRBD1 identical over 7 bases. The CDR3 is 16 amino acids. V lost 3 bases, J lost 12 bases, and 18 bases stayed unmatched. Germline V lookup: CDR1 MNHNS, CDR2 SASEGT. CDR3 bases: TGTGCCAGCAGTGACCGGGACAGCGAAACCCTCTTCGTACAGTATTTT. Translated: CASSDRDSETLFVQYF.

The gene calls are TRBV6-5 and TRBJ2-3, with D possibly TRBD1 on 6 matching bases. The length of the CDR3 is 14 residues. The germline gives CDR1 MNHEY, CDR2 SVGAGI. V was clipped by 5 bases and J by 3 bases, with 12 bases between them. This chain's CDR3 is CASSRGWGTDTQYF. CDR3 nucleotides: TGTGCCAGCAGTAGGGGGTGGGGGACAGATACGCAGTATTTT.

J is TRBJ1-1 and V is TRBV15; D not resolved. V shed 0 bases and J shed 0 bases, with 5 bases lying between them. Germline V gene sequence: CDR1 LNHNV, CDR2 YYDKDF (reference sequence). The CDR3 covers 14 residues. DNA for the CDR3: TGTGCCACCAGCAGAGAAGAGATGAACACTGAAGCTTTCTTT. Translated: CATSREEMNTEAFF.

V gene TRBV9 combines with J gene TRBJ1-4; D might be TRBD1 (5 bases). Germline assignment: CDR1 SGDLS and CDR2 YYNGEE. The CDR3 totals 12 residues. V was shortened by 3 bases and J by 11 bases, with 11 bases between the two germline ends. CDR3 DNA sequence: TGTGCCAGCAGCGCAGACGGGGACAAACTGTTTTTT. This translates into CASSADGDKLFF. The variable domain in full, completed from reference TRBV9 and TRBJ1-4, reads DSGVTQTPKHLITATGQRVTLRCSPRSGDLSVYWYQQSLDQGLQFLIQYYNGEERAKGNILERFSAQQFPDLHSELNLSSLELGDSALYFCASSADGDKLFFGSGTQLSVL.

The V call is TRBV5-8, the J call TRBJ2-7, with 7 nucleotides matching TRBD2. CDR3 size: 17 residues. V lost 0 bases and J lost 2; bases outside the gene matches: 11. CDR1 SGHTS and CDR2 YDEGEE come from the germline V gene. CDR3 nucleotide sequence: TGTGCCAGCAGCTTGGCCGGTGGGAGGGCCGCCCCCTACGAGCAGTACTTC. This codes for CASSLAGGRAAPYEQYF.

V is TRBV9 and J is TRBJ2-1; 9 bases line up with TRBD2. Germline V CDR1 and CDR2: SGDLS, YYNGEE. The CDR3 runs 15 residues. J gave up 7 bases and V 0 bases, and 5 bases lay outside the gene matches. The CDR3 DNA reads as TGTGCCAGCAGCGTAGGGGTAGCGGGAGAGAATGAGCAGTTCTTC. Its protein product is CASSVGVAGENEQFF.

The chain recombines TRBV2 with TRBJ2-5; no clear D. V was pared by 3 bases and J by 5 bases, with 16 bases between. The CDR3 covers 15 residues. CDR1 SNHLY and CDR2 FYNNEI come from the germline V gene. The CDR3 DNA sequence: TGTGCCAGCAGTGATTCCGCTTCCATGGAGGAGACCCAGTACTTC. Encoded protein: CASSDSASMEETQYF.

The chain couples TRBV7-9 to TRBJ1-4, with D perhaps TRBD1 (5 bases). From germline, CDR1 is SEHNR and CDR2 FQNEAQ (reference sequence). The CDR3 consists of 16 residues. V was clipped by 4 bases and J by 1 base, with 13 bases between them. For the CDR3, the DNA is TGTGCCAGCAGCTATTCCCAGGGCCTAACTAATGAAAAACTGTTTTTT. Protein: CASSYSQGLTNEKLFF.

This chain links TRBV2 with TRBJ2-7, with a weak D call TRBD2 (5 bases). The V and J ends lost 5 bases and 2 bases respectively, with 10 bases between them. CDR1 is SNHLY, CDR2 FYNNEI, per germline. The length of the CDR3 is 13 residues. The CDR3 loop is CASSSYGTYEQYF. CDR3 DNA sequence: TGTGCCAGCAGTTCTTACGGGACCTACGAGCAGTACTTC.

The chain uses TRBV7-3 and TRBJ2-7; the match to TRBD2 covers 13 bases. CDR3 size: 16 residues. Germline loops: CDR1 SGHTA, CDR2 FQGTGA. Unmatched junction bases numbered 8, after V lost 5 bases and J lost 4 bases. The CDR3 coding sequence is TGTGCCAGCAGCCTAGCACTAGCGGGAGGGCCGTACGAGCAGTACTTC. Translating it yields CASSLALAGGPYEQYF.

The sample holds one count of this clone. The chain employs TRBV13 and TRBJ1-2; D gene ambiguous. CDR3 length equals 14 residues. V lost 5 bases, J lost 0 bases, and 10 bases lay in between. CDR1 is PRHDT, CDR2 FYEKMQ, per germline (reference sequence). The CDR3 here is CASSEGGPNYGYTF. The CDR3 DNA reads as TGTGCCAGCAGCGAGGGTGGCCCTAACTATGGCTACACCTTC.

The CDR3: CASSLTYGGATDTQYF. CDR3 DNA sequence: TGTGCCAGCAGCTTAACGTACGGCGGGGCGACAGATACGCAGTATTTT. The chain carries TRBV7-3 and TRBJ2-3; perhaps TRBD2 as D (6 bases). The V end was cut by 0 bases, the J end by 3 bases, with 13 bases between. This CDR3 has 16 residues. Germline V gene sequence: CDR1 SGHTA, CDR2 FQGTGA.

The rearrangement uses TRBV29-1 and TRBJ2-2, with 7 positions matching TRBD1. J lost 1 base, V lost 1 base, and 6 bases had no gene match. Germline V CDR1 and CDR2: SQVTM, ANQGSEA. The CDR3 is 16 amino acids. CDR3 bases: TGCAGCGTTGAAGTTTTCGGGACAGAGAACACCGGGGAGCTGTTTTTT. Translating it yields CSVEVFGTENTGELFF.

V and J are TRBV6-1 and TRBJ2-2; D unresolved. Per the germline V gene, CDR1 is MNHNS and CDR2 is SASEGT. The CDR3 runs to 13 residues. Between the trimmed V and J ends, which lost 6 bases and 7 bases, there was a span of 12 bases. This CDR3 reads CASRIPPGGELFF. The CDR3 DNA is TGTGCCAGCAGAATCCCCCCCGGCGGGGAGCTGTTTTTT.

The chain recombines TRBV7-6 with TRBJ2-1, with unresolved D. The CDR3 runs to 16 residues. Germline CDR1 is SGHVS and CDR2 is FNYEAQ. The V end lost 2 bases, the J end lost 1 base, and 12 bases lay between the germline ends. This CDR3 is CASSLTQRLSYNEQFF. The CDR3 DNA follows: TGTGCCAGCAGCTTAACCCAGCGCCTGTCCTACAATGAGCAGTTCTTC.

CDR3 sequence: CASSVSGTGYGYTF. The CDR3 DNA reads TGTGCCAGCAGCGTCTCCGGGACAGGCTATGGCTACACCTTC. This chain joins TRBV7-2 and TRBJ1-2, with TRBD1 matching 8 bases. CDR3 size: 14 residues. Trimming took 5 bases from V and 4 from J; bases not matched to a gene: 6. The germline V gene encodes CDR1 SGHTA and CDR2 FQGNSA.

The rearrangement uses TRBV29-1 and TRBJ1-1; 10 bases are shared with TRBD1. The germline gives CDR1 SQVTM, CDR2 ANQGSEA. J lost 0 bases, V lost 6 bases, and 7 bases had no gene match. The CDR3 length is 15 residues. The CDR3 is CSVTGTGALNTEAFF. CDR3 nucleotides: TGCAGCGTAACCGGGACAGGGGCTTTGAACACTGAAGCTTTCTTT.

This chain joins TRBV7-3 and TRBJ2-1, with TRBD2 identical over 16 bases. V lost 5 bases to trimming and J lost 7 bases; unmatched junction nucleotides: 11. Germline CDR1 and CDR2: SGHTA and FQGTGA. This CDR3 region has 18 residues. The CDR3 DNA reads as TGTGCCAGCAGCGGGGGACTAGCGGGAGGGGTAGGAAGGAATGAGCAGTTCTTC. It is translated as CASSGGLAGGVGRNEQFF.

This clone was found a few times. The CDR3 reads CASSSTGRDGYTF. CDR3 bases: TGTGCCAGCAGTTCTACAGGGAGGGATGGCTACACCTTC. The chain carries TRBV6-5 and TRBJ1-2; a weak D match, TRBD1 (6 bases). Per the germline V gene, CDR1 is MNHEY and CDR2 is SVGAGI. Trimming cost V 4 bases and J 6 bases, with 12 bases left between them. This CDR3 has 13 amino acids.

V and J are TRBV6-1 and TRBJ2-3; 10 bases fit TRBD1. The trim removed 2 bases at V and 3 bases at J, leaving 5 bases unmatched. The germline CDR1 and CDR2 sequences are MNHNS and SASEGT. This CDR3 is built from 16 residues. The CDR3 loop is CASSETPGQGTDTQYF. The CDR3 DNA sequence: TGTGCCAGCAGTGAAACCCCGGGACAGGGGACAGATACGCAGTATTTT.

The sample holds one count of this clone. The sample carries other DNA sequences with the same CDR3. This rearrangement joins TRBV7-9 to TRBJ2-7, with D maybe TRBD2 (5 bases). Germline values: CDR1 SEHNR, CDR2 FQNEAQ (reference sequence). Trimming pared 1 base from V and 6 bases from J, leaving 7 bases between. The CDR3 covers 12 residues. Written as DNA, the CDR3 is TGTGCCAGCAGCTTAGGGACTCCCGAGCAGTACTTC. This codes for CASSLGTPEQYF.

The V call is TRBV7-2, the J call TRBJ2-1; no firm D call. This CDR3 is 13 amino acids long. Germline V CDR1 and CDR2: SGHTA, FQGNSA. V was pared by 1 base and J by 5 bases, with 6 bases between. The CDR3 protein is CASSLDGDNEQFF. For the CDR3, the DNA is TGTGCCAGCAGCTTAGATGGGGACAATGAGCAGTTCTTC.

The genes are TRBV4-3 and TRBJ2-7, with a weak D call TRBD2 (5 bases). Deletions cut 4 bases from V and 2 bases from J, with 18 bases between. The CDR3 has 16 amino acids. Germline V gene lookup returns CDR1 LGHNA and CDR2 YSLEER. The CDR3 protein is CASSPSAYGLTYEQYF. CDR3 sequence (DNA): TGCGCCAGCAGCCCATCCGCTTACGGACTGACCTACGAGCAGTACTTC.